This entry features one T cell receptor (beta chain) sequence. The sample comes from a study of early T cells in non-severe SARS-CoV-2 infection. The V and J ends lost 1 base and 4 bases, in that order; junction bases with no gene match: 9. The germline V gene encodes CDR1 MNHNS and CDR2 SASEGT. The CDR3 has 17 residues. Using its own MiXCR run on the 5' RACE reads, TCRdb lists one record per CDR3 protein. The repertoire holds approximately 50,000 distinct CDR3 sequences, around 12% seen once, with over 2.5% in the top ten. Sample: whole blood, taken at baseline. The receptor's source is an adult who was a healthcare worker with PCR-confirmed SARS-CoV-2 infection or an uninfected control (not recorded which). The V gene is TRBV6-1, the J gene TRBJ2-1; 8 positions match TRBD2. This CDR3 is CASSEGAVAGQYNEQFF. The CDR3 DNA sequence: TGTGCCAGCAGTGAAGGAGCGGTAGCGGGACAATACAATGAGCAGTTCTTC.